This T cell receptor beta chain was profiled in a study of OX40 agonist ivuxolimab in advanced cancers. Study-wide background: Cancers in dose escalation were hepatocellular, melanoma, renal cell and head and neck.

This table comes from immunoSEQ multiplex PCR, and its TCRdb copy is limited to in-frame clones, with some not included. The sample comprises approximately 99,000 clones, less than 95% of which are singletons, and approximately 0.2% rests with the top ten. This CDR3 comprises 15 residues. CDR1 and CDR2 (germline): SGHAT, FQNNGV. Between the trimmed V and J ends, which lost 6 bases and 0 bases, there was a span of 14 bases. The sequence derives from an adult with an advanced solid tumor such as melanoma, head and neck, liver or kidney cancer. This specimen consisted of CD4+ or CD8+ T cells sorted from blood, obtained in a trial of the OX40 agonist ivuxolimab. The rearrangement joins TRBV11-2 to TRBJ1-2, with a weak D call TRBD1 (5 bases). In DNA form, the CDR3 reads TGTGCCAGCAGGGAGGGGCGGTTAGCTAACTATGGCTACACCTTC. It translates to CASREGRLANYGYTF.